Sequencing of this TCR beta chain was carried out in a study of cytomegalovirus exposure and HLA in healthy donors. Overall study findings and caveats: In vitro experiments confirmed that a few CMV-associated chains were specific for CMV antigens.

The CDR3 runs to 16 residues. Losses at the gene ends were 5 bases for V and 3 bases for J; bases not matched to a gene: 8. Germline CDR1 and CDR2: KGHSH and LQKENI. On this clone: As yet, its antigen is unknown.

PCR involved 60 Vbeta and 13 Jbeta primers. TCRdb keeps only in-frame clones here, not all; method: immunoSEQ multiplex PCR. The table has some 140,000 clones, around 63% seen once. The sample was PBMCs. The chain carries TRBV18 and TRBJ2-5; TRBD2 agrees at 11 bases. The TCR comes from a human donor in good health. CDR3: CASSAPTSGVKETQYF. The CDR3 bases are TGTGCCAGCTCAGCTCCGACTAGCGGGGTAAAAGAGACCCAGTACTTC.